A single sample gave rise to the 23 T cell receptor beta chains below, sequenced in a study of blood T cell repertoires in COVID-19. TCRdb's table, derived via immunoSEQ multiplex PCR, lists solely in-frame clones and lacks some. The sample records 90,000 to 100,000 clones, roughly 84% being singletons. The source material was peripheral blood. These receptors all come from a man in his 70s with active or convalescent COVID-19.

The rearrangement joins TRBV5-4 to TRBJ2-3; 9 bases line up with TRBD1. After removal of 8 bases from V and 3 bases from J, the junction contained 7 bases not matched to a gene. CDR3 length: 14 amino acids. Germline CDR1 is SGHNT and CDR2 is YYREEE (reference sequence). The CDR3 here is CASSTGGGTDTQYF. Here the CDR3 DNA reads TGTGCCAGTTCGACAGGGGGAGGAACAGATACGCAGTATTTT.

V gene TRBV3-1 (or the pseudogene TRBV3-2) combines with J gene TRBJ2-3, with TRBD1 matching over 11 bases. Trimming removed 4 bases from V and 5 bases from J; junction bases left unmatched: 5. This CDR3 contains 15 residues. CDR1 LGHDT and CDR2 YNNKEL come from the germline V gene (reference sequence). The DNA of the CDR3 is TGTGCCAGCAGCCTGCGCGGGACAGGGGGAGATACGCAGTATTTT. It yields the protein CASSLRGTGGDTQYF.

The chain joins TRBV7-3 to TRBJ2-1; 7 nucleotides align to TRBD1. With 4 bases clipped from V and 10 bases from J, the junction kept 7 bases outside the gene matches. The germline CDR1 and CDR2 sequences are SGHTA and FQGTGA. The CDR3 spans 13 residues. CDR3 loop: CASSYHRDSEQFF. The CDR3 DNA is TGTGCCAGCAGCTACCATCGGGACAGCGAGCAGTTCTTC.

This clone appeared a few times. The chain employs TRBV30 and TRBJ1-4, with 7 positions matching TRBD1. The ends lost 6 bases at V and 0 bases at J; junction bases unmatched: 7. The CDR3 is 15 amino acids. In germline, CDR1 is GTSNPN, CDR2 SVGIG (reference sequence). The CDR3 region has the DNA TGTGCCTGCAACAGGGGAATTGCAACTAATGAAAAACTGTTTTTT. Translating gives CACNRGIATNEKLFF.

V gene TRBV7-3 combines with J gene TRBJ2-1; 8 bases agree with TRBD2. Per the germline V gene, CDR1 is SGHTA and CDR2 is FQGTGA. The CDR3 contains 15 residues. V shed 2 bases, J shed 6 bases, and the junction held 6 bases outside the gene matches. The CDR3 reads CASSLDGTRGNEQFF. The CDR3 nucleotides are TGTGCCAGCAGCTTAGACGGGACTAGGGGCAATGAGCAGTTCTTC.

This chain joins TRBV5-4 and TRBJ2-5, with TRBD1 matching over 7 bases. V lost 4 bases to trimming and J lost 3 bases; unmatched junction nucleotides: 6. Germline V gene lookup returns CDR1 SGHNT and CDR2 YYREEE (reference sequence). This CDR3 region has 14 residues. CDR3 DNA sequence: TGTGCCAGCAGCCGTCAGACAGGGAAAGAGACCCAGTACTTC. Protein product: CASSRQTGKETQYF.

The chain joins TRBV5-1 to TRBJ1-4, with a possible D match to TRBD1 (6 bases). V was clipped by 1 base and J by 7 bases, with 14 bases between them. This CDR3 comprises 15 residues. The V gene's germline CDR1 is SGHRS and CDR2 YFSETQ. The CDR3, as DNA: TGCGCCAGCAGCTTGAGGGGGGGAAGCGGTGAAAAACTGTTTTTT. Its translation is CASSLRGGSGEKLFF.

The chain is built from TRBV7-3 and TRBJ1-1; 8 nucleotides match TRBD1. J gave up 0 bases and V 5 bases, and 5 bases lay outside the gene matches. The germline gives CDR1 SGHTA, CDR2 FQGTGA. The CDR3 totals 15 residues. The CDR3 here is CASSLTGGMNTEAFF. As DNA, the CDR3 is TGTGCCAGCAGCCTCACAGGGGGAATGAACACTGAAGCTTTCTTT.

This clone has more than one count but fewer than ten. The chain joins TRBV7-2 to TRBJ1-1; possible D gene TRBD1, 5 bases. There are 15 residues in the CDR3. Trimming stripped 5 bases from V and 4 bases from J, with 17 bases between. Germline CDR1 is SGHTA and CDR2 is FQGNSA. The CDR3 is CASSPRTGGVTEAFF. CDR3 DNA: TGTGCCAGCAGCCCCCGTACGGGGGGGGTCACTGAAGCTTTCTTT. The complete variable domain, with remaining parts taken from reference TRBV7-2 and TRBJ1-1, reads GAGVSQSPSNKVTEKGKDVELRCDPISGHTALYWYRQSLGQGLEFLIYFQGNSAPDKSGLPSDRFSAERTGGSVSTLTIQRTQQEDSAVYLCASSPRTGGVTEAFFGQGTRLTVV.

The chain couples TRBV4-3 to TRBJ2-2, with 10 bases fitting TRBD2. Trimming removed 3 bases from V and 6 bases from J; junction bases left unmatched: 10. Germline loops: CDR1 LGHNA, CDR2 YSLEER. The CDR3 has 17 amino acids. CDR3: CASSQGALAGAAGELFF. DNA of the CDR3: TGCGCCAGCAGCCAGGGGGCGCTAGCGGGGGCGGCCGGGGAGCTGTTTTTT.

The rearrangement uses TRBV30 and TRBJ1-4; D remains ambiguous. The CDR3 loop spans 12 amino acids. The germline CDR1 and CDR2 sequences are GTSNPN and SVGIG (reference sequence). V was cut by 5 bases and J by 4 bases, with 8 bases left in between. This CDR3 reads CAWGASNEKLFF. The DNA for the CDR3 is TGTGCCTGGGGTGCCAGTAATGAAAAACTGTTTTTT.

This sequence joins TRBV2 and TRBJ1-6; 9 bases map to TRBD1. V lost 6 bases, J lost 1 base, and 1 base stayed unmatched. Germline V gene lookup returns CDR1 SNHLY and CDR2 FYNNEI. The CDR3 consists of 15 residues. CDR3 nucleotides: TGTGCCAGCAGGGACAGGGGTTCCTATAATTCACCCCTCCACTTT. Its protein is CASRDRGSYNSPLHF.

The chain is built from TRBV14 and TRBJ2-1, with D perhaps TRBD1 (6 bases). The CDR3 runs 17 residues. Germline loops: CDR1 SGHDN, CDR2 FVKESK. Trimming took off 6 bases at V and 0 bases at J, with 18 bases between the two ends. CDR3 nucleotides: TGTGCCAGCAGTCCCCAAAAAAACAGGGCCTCCTACAATGAGCAGTTCTTC. Its translation: CASSPQKNRASYNEQFF.

The V and J genes are TRBV9 and TRBJ1-3; perhaps TRBD1 as D (5 bases). Trimming shortened V by 4 bases and J by 1 base, and 15 bases separated the two germline ends. The CDR3 has 16 residues. Germline CDR1 SGDLS, CDR2 YYNGEE. The CDR3 loop is CASSTRTIPSGNTIYF. CDR3 nucleotide sequence: TGTGCCAGCAGCACCCGGACAATCCCTTCTGGAAACACCATATATTTT.

V gene TRBV2 combines with J gene TRBJ1-2, with 12 bases identical to TRBD1. Germline loops: CDR1 SNHLY, CDR2 FYNNEI. V was pared by 5 bases and J by 7 bases, with 5 bases of the junction left unmatched. This CDR3 spans 14 amino acids. CDR3 in amino acids: CASSPGQGAPGYTF. In DNA form, the CDR3 reads TGTGCCAGCAGTCCGGGACAGGGGGCGCCTGGCTACACCTTC.

The genes are TRBV19 and TRBJ2-3, with a possible D match to TRBD1 (5 bases). Trimming pared 10 bases from V and 3 bases from J, leaving 17 bases between. The length of the CDR3 is 14 residues. The germline V gene encodes CDR1 LNHDA and CDR2 SQIVND (reference sequence). The CDR3 bases are TGTGCCACCTGGGGCTCCACTAAAACAGATACGCAGTATTTT. This translates into CATWGSTKTDTQYF.

A single count supports this clone. The rearrangement uses TRBV10-1 and TRBJ2-7; 15 nucleotides agree with TRBD2. The junction had 7 bases not matched to a gene; V was cut back by 0 bases and J by 1 base. This CDR3 region has 19 residues. Germline CDR1 is WNHNN and CDR2 is SYGVQD (reference sequence). The CDR3 DNA is TGCGCCAGCAGTGAGTCGGGGACTAGCGGGGGGCCAGGGTCCTACGAGCAGTACTTC. Protein: CASSESGTSGGPGSYEQYF.

The chain uses TRBV5-1 and TRBJ1-1; D remains unclear. The CDR3 totals 13 residues. V lost 4 bases to trimming and J lost 5 bases, with 12 bases between them. Germline assignment: CDR1 SGHRS and CDR2 YFSETQ. DNA for the CDR3: TGCGCCAGCAGCCCCTTGTCGGGGACTGAAGCTTTCTTT. Protein sequence: CASSPLSGTEAFF.

The gene calls are TRBV5-4 and TRBJ2-2; 7 positions agree with TRBD1. Germline V lookup: CDR1 SGHNT, CDR2 YYREEE (reference sequence). V dropped 4 bases and J dropped 1; count of bases not matched to a gene: 7. This CDR3 is built from 16 residues. The CDR3 spells CASSRQGKKNTGELFF. The CDR3 coding sequence is TGTGCCAGCAGCCGACAGGGTAAAAAGAACACCGGGGAGCTGTTTTTT.

This chain's CDR3 is CASSFPGPNTEAFF. CDR3 coding DNA: TGTGCCAGCAGCTTTCCAGGGCCGAACACTGAAGCTTTCTTT. This chain links TRBV5-4 with TRBJ1-1, with a possible D match to TRBD1 (5 bases). In germline, CDR1 is SGHNT, CDR2 YYREEE (reference sequence). The CDR3 is made up of 14 amino acids. Trimming pared 2 bases from V and 1 base from J, leaving 9 bases between.

The V and J genes are TRBV7-5 and TRBJ1-1; the table calls TRBD1, which could not be checked here. TRBV7-5 is assigned pseudogene status. The CDR3 contains 18 residues. CDR3: CARSLPVDRGDRNTEAFF. CDR3 DNA: TGTGCCAGAAGCTTACCAGTGGACAGGGGGGATCGGAACACTGAAGCTTTCTTT.

The rearrangement uses TRBV30 and TRBJ2-5, with TRBD2 as a possible D gene (6 bases). Germline V gene sequence: CDR1 GTSNPN, CDR2 SVGIG (reference sequence). This CDR3 comprises 12 residues. The V end was cut by 3 bases, the J end by 5 bases, with 10 bases between. The CDR3 reads CAWRESGETQYF. DNA for the CDR3: TGTGCCTGGAGGGAAAGCGGGGAGACCCAGTACTTC.

The genes are TRBV30 and TRBJ2-5; D unresolved. The CDR3 contains 11 residues. The V and J ends lost 2 bases and 10 bases respectively, with 11 bases between them. Germline CDR1 GTSNPN, CDR2 SVGIG (reference sequence). As DNA, the CDR3 is TGTGCCTGGAGTATTTTAGGAGACCAGTACTTC. This translates into CAWSILGDQYF.